This T cell receptor (beta chain) was identified in a study of shared clonotypes between healthy human individuals. Points from the study as a whole: Shared clonotypes across all four donors exceeded non-shared ones in generation probability.

On this clone itself: Its antigen is still unknown.

Recent acute infections and vaccinations were absent in the healthy HIV-negative adult donors. Sequencing used immunoSEQ multiplex PCR; TCRdb keeps in-frame clones, though not all of them. This sample has just under 95,000 clones; about 70% occur once, and the top ten carry about 50%. Material: memory CD8+ T cells sorted from blood. The subset denotes: CD45RO+ cells pooled with CCR7-negative TemRA cells. The TCR was taken from a man under 40 in good health.

The CDR3 DNA sequence: TGTGCCACCTCACGCCCCCGGGACACGTACAATGAGCAGTTCTTC. It is translated as CATSRPRDTYNEQFF. The chain couples TRBV15 to TRBJ2-1; D is possibly TRBD1 (6 bases). There are 15 residues in the CDR3. Germline assignment: CDR1 LNHNV and CDR2 YYDKDF (reference sequence). V lost 8 bases and J lost 4, with 18 bases in between.